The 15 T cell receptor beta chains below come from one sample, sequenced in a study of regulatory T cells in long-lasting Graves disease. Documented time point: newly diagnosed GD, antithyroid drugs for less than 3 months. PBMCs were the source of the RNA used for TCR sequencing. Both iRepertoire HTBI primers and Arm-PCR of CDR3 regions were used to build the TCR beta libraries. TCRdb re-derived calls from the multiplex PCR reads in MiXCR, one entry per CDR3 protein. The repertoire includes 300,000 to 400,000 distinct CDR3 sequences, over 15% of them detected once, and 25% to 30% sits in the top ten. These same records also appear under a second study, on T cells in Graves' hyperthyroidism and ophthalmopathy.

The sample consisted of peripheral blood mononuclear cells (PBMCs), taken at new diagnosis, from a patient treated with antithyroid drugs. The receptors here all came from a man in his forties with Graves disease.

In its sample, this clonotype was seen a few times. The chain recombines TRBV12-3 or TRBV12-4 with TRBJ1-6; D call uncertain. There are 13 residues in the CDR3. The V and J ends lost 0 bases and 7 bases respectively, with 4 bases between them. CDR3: CASSLALNSPLHF. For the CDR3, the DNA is TGTGCCAGCAGTTTAGCGCTAAATTCACCCCTCCACTTT.

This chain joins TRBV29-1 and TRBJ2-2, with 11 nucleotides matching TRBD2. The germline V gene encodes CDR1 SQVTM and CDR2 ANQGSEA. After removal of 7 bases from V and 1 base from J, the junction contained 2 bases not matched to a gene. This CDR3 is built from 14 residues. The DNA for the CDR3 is TGCAGCGGGGGACTAGCGGTGAACACCGGGGAGCTGTTTTTT. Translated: CSGGLAVNTGELFF.

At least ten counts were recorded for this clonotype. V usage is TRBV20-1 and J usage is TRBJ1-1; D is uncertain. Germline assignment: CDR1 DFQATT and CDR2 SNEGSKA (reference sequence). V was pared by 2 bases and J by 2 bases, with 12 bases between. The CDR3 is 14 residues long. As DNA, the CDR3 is TGCAGTGCTAGACGCGAGACACTAAACACTGAAGCTTTCTTT. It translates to CSARRETLNTEAFF.

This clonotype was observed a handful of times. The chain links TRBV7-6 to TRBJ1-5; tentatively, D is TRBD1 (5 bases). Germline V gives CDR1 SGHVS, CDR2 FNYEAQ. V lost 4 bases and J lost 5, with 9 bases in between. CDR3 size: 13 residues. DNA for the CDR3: TGTGCCAGCAGCTCACAGGCGGATCAGCCCCAGCATTTT. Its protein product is CASSSQADQPQHF.

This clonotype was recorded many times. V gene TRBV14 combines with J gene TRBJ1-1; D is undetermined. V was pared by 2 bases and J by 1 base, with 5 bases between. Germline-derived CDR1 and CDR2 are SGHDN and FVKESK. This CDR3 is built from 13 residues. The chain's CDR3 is CASSQYRNTEAFF. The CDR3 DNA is TGTGCCAGCAGCCAATACAGGAACACTGAAGCTTTCTTT.

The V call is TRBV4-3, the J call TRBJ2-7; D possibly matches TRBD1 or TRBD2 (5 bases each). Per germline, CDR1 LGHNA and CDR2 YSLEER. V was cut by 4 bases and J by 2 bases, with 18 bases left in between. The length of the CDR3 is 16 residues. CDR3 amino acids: CASSRRLVGDPYEQYF. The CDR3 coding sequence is TGCGCCAGCAGCCGGAGGTTGGTGGGGGATCCCTACGAGCAGTACTTC.

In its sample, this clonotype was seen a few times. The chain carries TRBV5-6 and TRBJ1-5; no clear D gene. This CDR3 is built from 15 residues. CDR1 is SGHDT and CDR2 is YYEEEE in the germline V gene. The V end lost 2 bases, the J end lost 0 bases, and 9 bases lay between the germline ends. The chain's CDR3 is CASSFRVNSNQPQHF. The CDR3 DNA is TGTGCCAGCAGCTTCCGGGTCAATAGCAATCAGCCCCAGCATTTT.

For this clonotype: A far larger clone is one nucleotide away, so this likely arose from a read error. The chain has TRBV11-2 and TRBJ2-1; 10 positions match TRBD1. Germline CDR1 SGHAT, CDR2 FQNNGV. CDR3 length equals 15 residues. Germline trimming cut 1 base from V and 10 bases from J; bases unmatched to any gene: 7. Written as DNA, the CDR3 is TGTGCCAGCAGCTTAGGATGGGACAGGGGATCCGAGCAGTTCTTC. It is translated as CASSLGWDRGSEQFF.

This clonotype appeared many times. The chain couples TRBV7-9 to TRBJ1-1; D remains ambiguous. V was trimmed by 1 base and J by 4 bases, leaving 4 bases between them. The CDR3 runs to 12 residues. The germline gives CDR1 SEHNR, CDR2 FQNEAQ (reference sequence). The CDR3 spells CASSLVITEAFF. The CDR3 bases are TGTGCCAGCAGCTTAGTCATCACTGAAGCTTTCTTT.

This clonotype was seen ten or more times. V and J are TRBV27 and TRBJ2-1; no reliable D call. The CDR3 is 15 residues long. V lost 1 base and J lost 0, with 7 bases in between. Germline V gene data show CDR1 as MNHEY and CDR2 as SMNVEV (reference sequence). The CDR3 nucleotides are TGTGCCAGCAGTTTATTAACGAGCTCCTACAATGAGCAGTTCTTC. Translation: CASSLLTSSYNEQFF.

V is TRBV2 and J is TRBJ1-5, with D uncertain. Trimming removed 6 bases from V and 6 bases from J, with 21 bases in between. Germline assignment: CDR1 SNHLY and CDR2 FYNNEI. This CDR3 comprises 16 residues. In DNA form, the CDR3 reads TGTGCCAGCAGAGAGTCCCGAGAGGGCCACACTCAGCCCCAGCATTTT. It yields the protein CASRESREGHTQPQHF.

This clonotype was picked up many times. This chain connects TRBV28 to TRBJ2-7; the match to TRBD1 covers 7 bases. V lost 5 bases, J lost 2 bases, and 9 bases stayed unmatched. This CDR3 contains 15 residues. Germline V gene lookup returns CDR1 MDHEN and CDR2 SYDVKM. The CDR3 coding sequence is TGTGCCAGCAGTCCCCAGGGGGACACAACCTACGAGCAGTACTTC. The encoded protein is CASSPQGDTTYEQYF.

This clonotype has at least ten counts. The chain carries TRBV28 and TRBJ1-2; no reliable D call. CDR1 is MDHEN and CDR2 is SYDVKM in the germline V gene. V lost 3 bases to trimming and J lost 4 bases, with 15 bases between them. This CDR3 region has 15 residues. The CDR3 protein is CASSFSNRPVYGYTF. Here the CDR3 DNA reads TGTGCCAGCAGTTTTTCGAACAGACCTGTCTATGGCTACACCTTC.

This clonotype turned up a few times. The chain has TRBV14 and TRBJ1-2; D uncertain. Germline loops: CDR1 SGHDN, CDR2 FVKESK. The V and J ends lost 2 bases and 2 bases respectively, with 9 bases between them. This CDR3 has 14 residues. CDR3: CASSQLPGNYGYTF. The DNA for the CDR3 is TGTGCCAGCAGCCAACTACCGGGAAACTATGGCTACACCTTC. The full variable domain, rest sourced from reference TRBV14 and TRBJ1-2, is EAGVTQFPSHSVIEKGQTVTLRCDPISGHDNLYWYRRVMGKEIKFLLHFVKESKQDESGMPNNRFLAERTGGTYSTLKVQPAELEDSGVYFCASSQLPGNYGYTFGSGTRLTVV.

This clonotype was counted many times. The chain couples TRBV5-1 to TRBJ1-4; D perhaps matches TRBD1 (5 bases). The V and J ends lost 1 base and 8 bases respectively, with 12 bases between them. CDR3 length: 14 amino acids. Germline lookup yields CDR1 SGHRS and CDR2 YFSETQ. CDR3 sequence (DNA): TGCGCCAGCAGCTTGTCAGGGTCGGACGAAAAACTGTTTTTT. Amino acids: CASSLSGSDEKLFF.